The 2 T cell receptor beta chains below all came from one sample that was sequenced in a study of blood T cells in healthy people across ages. A sample-barcoded 5' primer and a J-beta primer mix were used in a second PCR of about 7 to 12 cycles. From the 5' RACE reads, TCRdb called clonotypes with MiXCR, one entry per CDR3 protein. The data contain approximately 820,000 distinct CDR3 sequences, approximately 44% of them seen just once; the ten biggest clones take up around 18%. The sequenced material came from blood. The receptors here all came from a man aged 60-69 years in good health.

The CDR3 nucleotides are TGCGCCAGCAGCCACAGGCCCCCCTTGAATGAGCAGTTCTTC. This sequence encodes CASSHRPPLNEQFF. This chain joins TRBV5-1 and TRBJ2-1, with a tentative D call TRBD1 (5 bases). From germline, CDR1 is SGHRS and CDR2 YFSETQ. Between the trimmed V and J ends, which lost 4 bases and 7 bases, there was a span of 15 bases. The CDR3 length is 14 residues.

There are a few counts of this clonotype. This chain joins TRBV20-1 and TRBJ1-1; TRBD1 is a possible D gene (6 bases). Germline CDR1 is DFQATT and CDR2 is SNEGSKA (reference sequence). This CDR3 is built from 14 residues. V dropped 7 bases and J dropped 4 bases, with 19 bases sitting between them. The CDR3 nucleotides read TGCAGTGTTATAAGCAGCGGGGGCGGCACTGAAGCTTTCTTT. Translation gives CSVISSGGGTEAFF.